The 23 T cell receptor beta chains listed next were all sequenced from one sample in a study of CD8+CD57+ T cells in acquired aplastic anemia. Only patients with CD8+CD57+ cell expansion on flow cytometry were chosen for sequencing. According to the study, genomic DNA was the template for TCR beta VDJ and CDR3 profiling. TCRdb re-called the reads with MiXCR, one entry per CDR3 protein. The sample lists 110,000 or so distinct CDR3 sequences, over 55% occurring once. Sequenced: sorted CD4+, CD8+, or CD8+CD57+ T cells (not recorded which) from PBMCs. Every receptor here comes from a human donor with aplastic anemia.

The chain couples TRBV7-6 to TRBJ1-5; 10 bases map to TRBD1. V lost 5 bases to trimming and J lost 1 base; unmatched junction nucleotides: 11. CDR1 and CDR2 from the germline V gene are SGHVS and FNYEAQ. The CDR3 has 18 residues. DNA of the CDR3: TGTGCCAGCAGCCCCCGGCGTCCGGGACAGGGGAGCAATCAGCCCCAGCATTTT. It codes for CASSPRRPGQGSNQPQHF. Full variable domain (missing parts from reference TRBV7-6 and TRBJ1-5): GAGVSQSPRYKVTKRGQDVALRCDPISGHVSLYWYRQALGQGPEFLTYFNYEAQQDKSGLPNDRFSAERPEGSISTLTIQRTEQRDSAMYRCASSPRRPGQGSNQPQHFGDGTRLSIL.

J is TRBJ1-5 and V is TRBV7-2; weak D call: TRBD1 (5 bases). V lost 4 bases to trimming and J lost 7 bases, with 11 bases between them. Germline CDR1 is SGHTA and CDR2 is FQGNSA. CDR3 length: 13 residues. The CDR3 DNA follows: TGTGCCAGCAGCTCCGGGGCGGGGCAGCCCCAGCATTTT. Translating gives CASSSGAGQPQHF.

This clonotype was counted between two and nine times. V and J are TRBV29-1 and TRBJ2-3; tentatively, D is TRBD1 or TRBD2 (5 bases each). The CDR3 length is 12 residues. The germline V and J ends were trimmed by 8 bases and 2 bases, with 11 bases remaining between them. Germline V gene sequence: CDR1 SQVTM, CDR2 ANQGSEA. The CDR3 reads CSCREHTDTQYF. CDR3 sequence (DNA): TGCAGCTGCAGGGAGCACACAGATACGCAGTATTTT.

This rearrangement joins TRBV19 to TRBJ1-1; D may be TRBD1 (5 bases). Per the germline V gene, CDR1 is LNHDA and CDR2 is SQIVND (reference sequence). The CDR3 is 13 residues long. Trimming took off 3 bases at V and 8 bases at J, with 13 bases between the two ends. For the CDR3, the DNA is TGTGCCAGTAGTATCCTAGGGGAGACAGAAGCTTTCTTT. It is translated as CASSILGETEAFF.

This clonotype occurred many times. The CDR3 protein is CASSLGQGASYEQYF. The CDR3 DNA reads as TGCGCCAGCAGCTTAGGACAGGGGGCGTCCTACGAGCAGTACTTC. This chain links TRBV5-1 with TRBJ2-7, with TRBD1 matching 11 bases. The CDR3 is 15 amino acids. V shed 2 bases and J 1 base; nucleotides not matched to a gene: 2. The germline V gene encodes CDR1 SGHRS and CDR2 YFSETQ.

In this sample, this clonotype turned up a few times. Here the CDR3 omits its conserved ending phenylalanine or tryptophan, so a read error is the likely source. The DNA is left out, because the CDR3 cannot be placed on it with certainty; the CDR3 is given as TCRdb lists it. This chain links TRBV10-3 with TRBJ2-7. The germline V gene has CDR1 ENHRY and CDR2 SYGVKD. The CDR3 is 8 residues long, counting both termini. CDR3 region: CASSEPFK.

This clonotype was counted at least ten times. The V call is TRBV7-2, the J call TRBJ2-1; D possibly corresponds to TRBD1 (6 bases). Trimming left V 1 base short and J 6 bases short, with 19 bases between. Germline V gene lookup returns CDR1 SGHTA and CDR2 FQGNSA. This CDR3 comprises 17 residues. CDR3 protein: CASSLVGTTNPINEQFF. CDR3 in DNA: TGTGCCAGCAGCTTAGTTGGGACAACTAACCCTATCAATGAGCAGTTCTTC.

This rearrangement joins TRBV7-9 to TRBJ1-1, with D tentatively TRBD1 (5 bases). Trimming stripped 9 bases from V and 2 bases from J, with 13 bases between. Germline-derived CDR1 and CDR2 are SEHNR and FQNEAQ (reference sequence). This CDR3 comprises 13 residues. CDR3 nucleotides: TGTGCCAGTAGGGGTACGGTTAACACTGAAGCTTTCTTT. Protein sequence: CASRGTVNTEAFF.

The sample holds a few counts of this clonotype. V and J are TRBV24-1 and TRBJ1-4; D possibly corresponds to TRBD1 (6 bases). Trimming cost V 4 bases and J 8 bases, with 13 bases left between them. From germline, CDR1 is KGHDR and CDR2 SFDVKD. The CDR3 is made up of 14 amino acids. CDR3 loop: CATSDSRTAEKLFF. CDR3 nucleotide sequence: TGTGCCACCAGTGACTCCAGGACAGCCGAAAAACTGTTTTTT.

This clonotype came up many times. The CDR3 sequence is CASSPTVGKAEAFF. CDR3 bases: TGTGCCAGTAGCCCTACGGTGGGAAAGGCTGAAGCTTTCTTT. The rearrangement links TRBV19 to TRBJ1-1; D not resolved. V dropped 6 bases and J dropped 6 bases, with 17 bases sitting between them. The CDR3 is 14 residues long. Per germline, CDR1 LNHDA and CDR2 SQIVND (reference sequence).

This clonotype was observed at least ten times. The CDR3 sequence: CASALTATFVHEQFF. The CDR3 nucleotides read TGTGCCAGCGCCCTGACTGCGACGTTCGTCCATGAGCAGTTCTTC. This chain links TRBV2 with TRBJ2-1; the D is unclear. Germline CDR1 is SNHLY and CDR2 is FYNNEI. Trimming removed 8 bases at V and 8 bases at J, with 22 bases between. The CDR3 loop spans 15 amino acids.

A few counts support this clonotype. The chain employs TRBV19 and TRBJ1-2, with a weak D call TRBD1 (6 bases). The V gene's germline CDR1 is LNHDA and CDR2 SQIVND (reference sequence). Trimming left V 10 bases short and J 6 bases short, with 21 bases between. The CDR3 runs to 14 residues. The CDR3 protein is CATTKADRPHGYTF. CDR3 bases: TGTGCCACCACGAAAGCAGACAGGCCCCATGGCTACACCTTC.

The chain links TRBV6-5 to TRBJ1-1; D is unresolved. V was clipped by 0 bases and J by 5 bases, with 10 bases between them. Germline CDR1 is MNHEY and CDR2 is SVGAGI. This CDR3 has 14 residues. CDR3 bases: TGTGCCAGCAGTTACTCAAGGGCGCGGACTGAAGCTTTCTTT. Amino acids: CASSYSRARTEAFF.

The J gene is TRBJ2-5, the V gene TRBV14; 12 positions match TRBD2. CDR3 length: 16 amino acids. CDR1 is SGHDN, CDR2 FVKESK, per germline. Losses at the gene ends were 4 bases for V and 3 bases for J; bases not matched to a gene: 6. CDR3 protein: CASSRLAGALKETQYF. In nucleotides, the CDR3 is TGTGCCAGCAGCCGACTAGCGGGAGCTCTTAAAGAGACCCAGTACTTC.

The chain joins TRBV15 to TRBJ1-2, with TRBD1 matching 7 bases. Trimming at V came to 0 bases and at J to 4 bases, leaving 11 bases not matched to a gene. The CDR3 is 17 residues long. Germline CDR1 reads LNHNV; CDR2 reads YYDKDF (reference sequence). The CDR3 bases are TGTGCCACCAGCAGAGATCTATTACAGGGGTCGGGCTATGGCTACACCTTC. It yields the protein CATSRDLLQGSGYGYTF.

This clonotype was detected ten times or more. This sequence joins TRBV6-5 and TRBJ1-2, with D perhaps TRBD1 (5 bases). Per the germline V gene, CDR1 is MNHEY and CDR2 is SVGAGI. The CDR3 sequence is 13 residues long. V lost 3 bases and J lost 2, with 7 bases in between. In DNA, the CDR3 is TGTGCCAGCAGTTATGGGGGAAACTATGGCTACACCTTC. It yields the protein CASSYGGNYGYTF.

The chain is built from TRBV24-1 and TRBJ1-1, with D perhaps TRBD1 (6 bases). V lost 7 bases and J lost 5, with 16 bases in between. Germline CDR1 and CDR2: KGHDR and SFDVKD. The CDR3 loop spans 14 amino acids. The CDR3 nucleotides read TGTGCCACCAGGGGAACAGGGAGGACGACTGAAGCTTTCTTT. Residues: CATRGTGRTTEAFF.

This clonotype has ten or more counts. V and J are TRBV12-3 or TRBV12-4 and TRBJ1-2; D unclear. V lost 3 bases, J lost 3 bases, and 8 bases lay in between. This CDR3 is 13 amino acids long. CDR3 region: CASSFAQHYGYTF. The CDR3 DNA reads as TGTGCCAGCAGTTTCGCCCAGCACTATGGCTACACCTTC.

The genes are TRBV7-3 and TRBJ1-1; 9 bases map to TRBD1. Germline CDR1 is SGHTA and CDR2 is FQGTGA. J lost 4 bases, V lost 2 bases, and 8 bases had no gene match. The CDR3 runs 16 residues. The CDR3 DNA reads as TGTGCCAGCAGCTTACGGGACAGGGATGGGAGCACTGAAGCTTTCTTT. This codes for CASSLRDRDGSTEAFF.

This clonotype was seen at least ten times. The chain has TRBV19 and TRBJ2-7; D perhaps matches TRBD2 (5 bases). CDR1 is LNHDA and CDR2 is SQIVND in the germline V gene (reference sequence). The CDR3 loop spans 16 amino acids. V was cut by 4 bases and J by 5 bases, with 21 bases left in between. As DNA, the CDR3 is TGTGCCAGTAGTACAGGAGAGAGGGCGCACTTAGACGAGCAGTACTTC. This gives the protein CASSTGERAHLDEQYF. Complete variable domain (other parts from reference TRBV19 and TRBJ2-7): DGGITQSPKYLFRKEGQNVTLSCEQNLNHDAMYWYRQDPGQGLRLIYYSQIVNDFQKGDIAEGYSVSREKKESFPLTVTSAQKNPTAFYLCASSTGERAHLDEQYFGPGTRLTVT.

The chain joins TRBV20-1 to TRBJ2-2; D not resolved. V was cut by 6 bases and J by 1 base, with 6 bases left in between. Per the germline V gene, CDR1 is DFQATT and CDR2 is SNEGSKA (reference sequence). CDR3 length: 12 residues. This chain's CDR3 is CSAPQNTGELFF. The CDR3 region has the DNA TGCAGTGCCCCTCAGAACACCGGGGAGCTGTTTTTT.

The sample holds many counts of this clonotype. The rearrangement uses TRBV19 and TRBJ2-7, with 10 positions matching TRBD1. The germline V gene has CDR1 LNHDA and CDR2 SQIVND (reference sequence). Trimming removed 4 bases from V and 5 bases from J; junction bases left unmatched: 8. CDR3 length: 15 residues. CDR3 nucleotides: TGTGCCAGTAGTACCGGACAGGGGGTGATCGACGAGCAGTACTTC. Translating gives CASSTGQGVIDEQYF.

This clonotype was found many times. In DNA form, the CDR3 reads TGTGCCAGCACCACCTCAGAGAACACTGAAGCTTTCTTT. Translating gives CASTTSENTEAFF. The gene calls are TRBV2 and TRBJ1-1; D gene uncertain. The CDR3 contains 13 residues. Germline V gene sequence: CDR1 SNHLY, CDR2 FYNNEI. Trimming took off 7 bases at V and 1 base at J, with 10 bases between the two ends.